This T cell receptor (beta chain) was observed in a study of blood T cell repertoires in COVID-19. Study-level information: T cells, B-cell-depleted T cells, or PBMCs provided the cDNA or gDNA that served as material.

Here immunoSEQ multiplex PCR was the method, and the copy in TCRdb shows in-frame clones only, minus some. The table has 120,000 or so clones, approximately 85% seen once. Between the trimmed V and J ends, which lost 4 bases and 1 base, there was a span of 16 bases. This CDR3 is 16 amino acids long. Germline CDR1 LGHDT, CDR2 YNNKEL (reference sequence). This TCR was recovered from an elderly woman with acute or convalescent COVID-19. Sequencing used peripheral blood. This rearrangement joins TRBV3-1 (or the pseudogene TRBV3-2) to TRBJ1-1; tentatively, D is TRBD1 (5 bases). Here the CDR3 reads CASSRGTGGKNTEAFF. CDR3 sequence (DNA): TGTGCCAGCAGCCGAGGCACAGGCGGAAAGAACACTGAAGCTTTCTTT.